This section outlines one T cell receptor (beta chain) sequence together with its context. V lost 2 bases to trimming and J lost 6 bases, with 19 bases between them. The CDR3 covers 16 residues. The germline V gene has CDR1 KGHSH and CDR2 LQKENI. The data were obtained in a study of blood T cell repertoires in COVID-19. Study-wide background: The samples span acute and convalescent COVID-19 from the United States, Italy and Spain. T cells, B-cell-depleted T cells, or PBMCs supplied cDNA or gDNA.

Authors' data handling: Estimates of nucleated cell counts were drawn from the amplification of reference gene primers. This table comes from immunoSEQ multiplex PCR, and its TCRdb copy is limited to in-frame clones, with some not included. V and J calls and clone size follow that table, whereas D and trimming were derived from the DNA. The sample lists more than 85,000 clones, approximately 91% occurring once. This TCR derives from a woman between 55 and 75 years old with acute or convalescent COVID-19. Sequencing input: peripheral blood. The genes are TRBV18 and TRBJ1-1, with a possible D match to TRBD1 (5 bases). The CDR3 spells CASSPSGALPGAEAFF. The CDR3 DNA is TGTGCCAGCTCACCATCTGGGGCGCTGCCCGGCGCTGAAGCTTTCTTT.